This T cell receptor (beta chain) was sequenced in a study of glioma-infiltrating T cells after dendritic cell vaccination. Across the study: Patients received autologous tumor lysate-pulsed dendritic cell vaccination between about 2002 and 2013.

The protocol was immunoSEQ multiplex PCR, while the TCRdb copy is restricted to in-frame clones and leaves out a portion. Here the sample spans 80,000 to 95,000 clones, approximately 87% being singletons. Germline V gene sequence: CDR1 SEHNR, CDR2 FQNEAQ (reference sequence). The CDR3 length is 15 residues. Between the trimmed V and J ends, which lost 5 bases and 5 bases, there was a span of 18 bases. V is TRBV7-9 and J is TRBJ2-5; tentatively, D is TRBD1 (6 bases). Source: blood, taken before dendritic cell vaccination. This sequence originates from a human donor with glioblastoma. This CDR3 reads CASSRVIQGDETQYF. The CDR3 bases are TGTGCCAGCAGCAGGGTTATACAGGGCGATGAGACCCAGTACTTC.